The 19 T cell receptor beta chains below were found in one sample sequenced in a study of T cell responses to AZD1222 COVID-19 vaccine (TCRdb year 2021). The time point label on this specimen signifies: baseline before first vaccination. Interpreted using the paper, the treatment or condition label stands for: meningococcal conjugate vaccine given as trial control. The library was produced with the immunoSEQ multiplex PCR assay. TCRdb stores this immuneACCESS table with in-frame sequences only. Part of the clones is absent; in the studies checked, under half of the shortfall reflects unresolved V genes, and no reason is known for the rest. For this sample the table gives about 93,000 clones, of which 89% were detected only once. The ten largest clones add up to 2.8% of the sample. Sequencing used peripheral blood, obtained on day 0 of MenACWY control vaccination. These receptors were collected from an adult in good health.

The V and J genes are TRBV5-4 and TRBJ1-4; D possibly corresponds to TRBD1 (5 bases). Germline V gene sequence: CDR1 SGHNT, CDR2 YYREEE (reference sequence). This CDR3 region has 14 residues. V lost 4 bases and J 5 bases, leaving 12 bases between the germline ends. Here the CDR3 reads CASSHDRDNEKLFF. The CDR3 DNA reads as TGTGCCAGCAGCCATGACAGAGACAATGAAAAACTGTTTTTT.

The gene calls are TRBV19 and TRBJ1-5; TRBD1 matches 8 bases. The CDR3 consists of 15 residues. The ends lost 6 bases at V and 1 base at J; junction bases unmatched: 5. Germline V gene data show CDR1 as LNHDA and CDR2 as SQIVND (reference sequence). The CDR3 DNA follows: TGTGCCAGTAGGGAGACAGGGGCCAGCAATCAGCCCCAGCATTTT. It encodes CASRETGASNQPQHF.

This chain links TRBV13 with TRBJ1-2, with TRBD1 identical over 11 bases. Germline lookup yields CDR1 PRHDT and CDR2 FYEKMQ (reference sequence). The V segment lost 4 bases and the J segment 8 bases; nucleotides outside the gene matches: 6. The CDR3 is 14 amino acids. The CDR3, as DNA: TGTGCCAGCAGCTCAGGGACAGGGGGTTACGGCTACACCTTC. Its translation is CASSSGTGGYGYTF.

The chain has TRBV18 and TRBJ2-7; D gene unclear. CDR1 and CDR2 (germline): KGHSH, LQKENI. The CDR3 spans 13 residues. Deletions cut 0 bases from V and 1 base from J, with 4 bases between. CDR3 bases: TGTGCCAGCTCACCACCCAGTTCCTACGAGCAGTACTTC. Protein product: CASSPPSSYEQYF.

This clone was counted only a few times. The genes are TRBV10-1 and TRBJ2-1, with D possibly TRBD1 on 6 matching bases. V was trimmed by 9 bases and J by 2 bases, leaving 8 bases between them. The CDR3 has 12 amino acids. The germline V gene encodes CDR1 WNHNN and CDR2 SYGVQD (reference sequence). As DNA, the CDR3 is TGCGCCAGTTCAGGGGCCTACAATGAGCAGTTCTTC. It codes for CASSGAYNEQFF.

The rearrangement links TRBV7-2 to TRBJ2-2, with 7 bases aligning to TRBD1. The CDR3 extends over 14 amino acids. With V trimmed by 5 bases and J by 6 bases, 6 bases remained unmatched. Germline V lookup: CDR1 SGHTA, CDR2 FQGNSA. CDR3 coding DNA: TGTGCCAGCAGCAATACAGGGACAGCCGGGGAGCTGTTTTTT. Its protein product is CASSNTGTAGELFF.

This chain links TRBV25-1 with TRBJ1-3; D remains unclear. V lost 3 bases, J lost 4 bases, and 7 bases lay in between. The V gene's germline CDR1 is MGHDK and CDR2 SYGVNS. This CDR3 has 13 amino acids. The CDR3 nucleotides read TGTGCCAGCAGTGATCATTACGGAAACACCATATATTTT. Its translation is CASSDHYGNTIYF.

The chain is built from TRBV30 and TRBJ1-4; possibly TRBD1 for D (5 bases). The CDR3 has 19 amino acids. Germline V CDR1 and CDR2: GTSNPN, SVGIG (reference sequence). V was pared by 0 bases and J by 0 bases, with 20 bases between. In DNA form, the CDR3 reads TGTGCCTGGAGTGTATCGCGGTCGTGGGGCAGAGCAACTAATGAAAAACTGTTTTTT. The encoded protein is CAWSVSRSWGRATNEKLFF. The whole variable domain, remainder taken from reference TRBV30 and TRBJ1-4, is SQTIHQWPATLVQPVGSPLSLECTVEGTSNPNLYWYRQAAGRGLQLLFYSVGIGQISSEVPQNLSASRPQDRQFILSSKKLLLSDSGFYLCAWSVSRSWGRATNEKLFFGSGTQLSVL.

V usage is TRBV6-5 and J usage is TRBJ1-1, with D tentatively TRBD1 (5 bases). The germline V gene has CDR1 MNHEY and CDR2 SVGAGI. This CDR3 spans 12 amino acids. Trimming pared 10 bases from V and 5 bases from J, leaving 14 bases between. CDR3 sequence reads: CATFLGETEAFF. DNA of the CDR3: TGTGCCACCTTTTTGGGGGAGACTGAAGCTTTCTTT.

This chain joins TRBV6-5 and TRBJ1-1; maybe TRBD1 (5 bases). Looked up from germline, CDR1 is MNHEY and CDR2 is SVGAGI. The CDR3 is 14 amino acids. The V and J ends lost 5 bases and 4 bases respectively, with 14 bases between them. Here the CDR3 DNA reads TGTGCCAGCAGTAAGGCAGGGAGTAGCACTGAAGCTTTCTTT. It specifies CASSKAGSSTEAFF.

The chain joins TRBV10-3 to TRBJ1-4; D not resolved. This CDR3 has 14 amino acids. V dropped 4 bases and J dropped 7 bases, with 13 bases sitting between them. Germline loops: CDR1 ENHRY, CDR2 SYGVKD. The CDR3, as DNA: TGTGCCATCAGTGCGGATAGAAGAGGTGAAAAACTGTTTTTT. It specifies CAISADRRGEKLFF.

The chain couples TRBV29-1 to TRBJ1-1, with TRBD1 matching over 7 bases. CDR3 length: 13 amino acids. The germline V gene encodes CDR1 SQVTM and CDR2 ANQGSEA. The trim removed 7 bases at V and 4 bases at J, leaving 9 bases unmatched. CDR3 DNA: TGCAGCGCTAAGACAGGGCTGTCCACTGAAGCTTTCTTT. This encodes CSAKTGLSTEAFF.

The chain carries TRBV27 and TRBJ1-5; D gene ambiguous. The V gene's germline CDR1 is MNHEY and CDR2 SMNVEV (reference sequence). V gave up 3 bases and J gave up 0 bases, with 3 bases separating them. The CDR3 covers 13 residues. CDR3 loop: CASSFYSNQPQHF. In nucleotides, the CDR3 is TGTGCCAGCAGTTTCTATAGCAATCAGCCCCAGCATTTT.

The chain joins TRBV6-6 to TRBJ1-1; 7 nucleotides agree with TRBD1. The CDR3 has 15 amino acids. The V segment lost 7 bases and the J segment 1 base; nucleotides outside the gene matches: 9. The germline V gene encodes CDR1 MNHNY and CDR2 SVGAGI (reference sequence). The DNA of the CDR3 is TGTGCCAGCAACCTATCGACAGGGCGGAACACTGAAGCTTTCTTT. Translating gives CASNLSTGRNTEAFF.

The gene calls are TRBV21-1 and TRBJ2-3. TRBV21-1 is a pseudogene locus. This CDR3 is 15 amino acids long. The CDR3 region has the DNA TGTGCCAGCAGCAAACTTAACACTAGCACAGATACGCAGTATTTT. The encoded protein is CASSKLNTSTDTQYF.

CDR3 region: CSVEGSTGELFF. Written as DNA, the CDR3 is TGCAGCGTTGAAGGCAGCACCGGGGAGCTGTTTTTT. The J gene is TRBJ2-2, the V gene TRBV29-1; no clear D. CDR1 and CDR2 from the germline V gene are SQVTM and ANQGSEA. V dropped 1 base and J dropped 4 bases, with 4 bases sitting between them. The length of the CDR3 is 12 residues.

The sample holds one count of this clone. The chain recombines TRBV7-2 with TRBJ2-1, with 8 bases identical to TRBD1. The V segment lost 5 bases and the J segment 7 bases; nucleotides outside the gene matches: 7. The germline gives CDR1 SGHTA, CDR2 FQGNSA. The CDR3 is 14 amino acids. The CDR3 spells CASSPDRGRNEQFF. The DNA of the CDR3 is TGTGCCAGCAGCCCCGACAGGGGAAGGAATGAGCAGTTCTTC.

This chain joins TRBV6-4 and TRBJ2-1, with TRBD1 matching over 9 bases. This CDR3 comprises 14 residues. Germline V gene sequence: CDR1 MRHNA, CDR2 SNTAGT. V was clipped by 4 bases and J by 7 bases; unmatched bases: 5. CDR3 amino acids: CASSVSGTGNEQFF. The CDR3 DNA is TGTGCCAGCAGTGTCTCCGGGACAGGGAATGAGCAGTTCTTC.

The V and J genes are TRBV13 and TRBJ2-3; 7 bases are shared with TRBD2. Germline values: CDR1 PRHDT, CDR2 FYEKMQ (reference sequence). V shed 0 bases and J 2 bases; nucleotides not matched to a gene: 5. The CDR3 has 16 amino acids. In nucleotides, the CDR3 is TGTGCCAGCAGCTTAGGCGGGGAGGGTGCCACAGATACGCAGTATTTT. It yields the protein CASSLGGEGATDTQYF.